The clone carrying this T cell receptor (beta chain) has only one observation. This specimen belongs to a study of blood T cell repertoires in COVID-19. Study as a whole: COVID-19 samples, acute and convalescent, were from the United States, Italy and Spain. Sources were T cells, B-cell-depleted T cells, or PBMCs; the material itself was cDNA or gDNA.

Followed over time, Seattle patients had been enrolled while infection was active. Original methodology: Counts of nucleated cells, estimated from reference gene primer amplification, were obtained. Method: immunoSEQ multiplex PCR; TCRdb's copy keeps in-frame clones and lacks some. Clone size and V and J calls were adopted from that table, with D and trimming inferred from the DNA. The sample contains about 150,000 clones, over 75% of which appear only once. The CDR3 has 14 residues. V was trimmed by 4 bases and J by 6 bases, leaving 12 bases between them. In germline, CDR1 is SGHAT, CDR2 FQNNGV. The rearrangement links TRBV11-2 to TRBJ2-2, with D hard to call. The material sequenced was peripheral blood. The clonotype comes from a man aged 18-30 years with COVID-19, enrolled during active disease. The CDR3 coding sequence is TGTGCCAGCAGCTCCCTCCCTCGGGCCGGGGAGCTGTTTTTT. Translation gives CASSSLPRAGELFF. The full variable domain, rest sourced from reference TRBV11-2 and TRBJ2-2, is EAGVAQSPRYKIIEKRQSVAFWCNPISGHATLYWYQQILGQGPKLLIQFQNNGVVDDSQLPKDRFSAERLKGVDSTLKIQPAKLEDSAVYLCASSSLPRAGELFFGEGSRLTVL.